Detailed here is one TCR beta chain. The data were taken from a study of OX40 agonist ivuxolimab in advanced cancers. Only in-frame clones appear in the TCRdb table, and some are missing; sequencing was by immunoSEQ multiplex PCR. This sample carries nearly 80,000 clones, about 90% of them seen once, and the ten largest clones take less than 0.35%. This CDR3 contains 13 residues. The V gene's germline CDR1 is SGHRS and CDR2 YFSETQ. Trimming at V came to 4 bases and at J to 3 bases, leaving 1 base not matched to a gene. V is TRBV5-1 and J is TRBJ2-7, with TRBD1 matching 10 bases. The sample in question was CD4+ or CD8+ T cells sorted from blood, obtained in a trial of the OX40 agonist ivuxolimab. The clonotype originates from an adult with an advanced solid tumor such as melanoma, head and neck, liver or kidney cancer. In DNA, the CDR3 is TGCGCCAGCAGCCGGGACAGGGGCTACGAGCAGTACGTC. As protein: CASSRDRGYEQYV.